Each of the 20 T cell receptor beta chains below was sequenced from the same sample in a study of cytomegalovirus exposure and HLA in healthy donors (dated by TCRdb to 2015 to 2018). Library preparation employed the immunoSEQ multiplex PCR assay. For the multiplex PCR, a mixture combining 60 forward primers for TCR Vbeta segments and 13 reverse primers for TCR Jbeta segments was used. Held by TCRdb, this immuneACCESS table contains in-frame sequences only and omits some clones. Under half of the omission traces to an unresolved V gene where checked; the cause of the rest is unknown. Here the sample has 50,000 to 70,000 clones; about four fifths occur a single time. Together, the top ten hold 6.8% of the sample. What was sequenced was PBMCs. These receptor sequences come from a young man in good health and CMV-seropositive.

This clone was picked up a small number of times. The rearrangement joins TRBV6-1 to TRBJ1-5; the match to TRBD1 covers 9 bases. V lost 5 bases, J lost 2 bases, and 1 base stayed unmatched. Germline values: CDR1 MNHNS, CDR2 SASEGT. This CDR3 has 14 residues. This CDR3 reads CASSRTGGNQPQHF. The DNA for the CDR3 is TGTGCCAGCAGTAGGACAGGGGGCAATCAGCCCCAGCATTTT.

This chain's CDR3 is CASSYTRLAGHGELFF. The CDR3 DNA follows: TGTGCCAGCAGCTACACGAGACTAGCGGGACACGGGGAGCTGTTTTTT. V is TRBV7-2 and J is TRBJ2-2, with 11 bases lining up with TRBD2. The CDR3 is 16 residues long. CDR1 and CDR2 from the germline V gene are SGHTA and FQGNSA. After removal of 4 bases from V and 7 bases from J, the junction contained 8 bases not matched to a gene.

This clone has a handful of counts. The chain uses TRBV27 and TRBJ2-7; 10 bases agree with TRBD2. The CDR3 length is 14 residues. J gave up 2 bases and V 3 bases, and 1 base lay outside the gene matches. The V gene's germline CDR1 is MNHEY and CDR2 SMNVEV (reference sequence). This CDR3 is CASSFLAGAYEQYF. In DNA form, the CDR3 reads TGTGCCAGCAGTTTTCTAGCGGGGGCCTACGAGCAGTACTTC.

The genes are TRBV5-1 and TRBJ2-7, with TRBD1 identical over 8 bases. CDR1 is SGHRS, CDR2 YFSETQ, per germline. The CDR3 covers 13 residues. Trimming at V came to 4 bases and at J to 9 bases, leaving 9 bases not matched to a gene. Here the CDR3 reads CASSGKTGARQYF. The CDR3 region has the DNA TGCGCCAGCAGCGGAAAGACAGGGGCAAGGCAGTACTTC.

The rearrangement joins TRBV20-1 to TRBJ1-2, with 7 bases matching TRBD1. The CDR3 runs to 10 residues. Germline assignment: CDR1 DFQATT and CDR2 SNEGSKA (reference sequence). DNA for the CDR3: TGCAGGGCAGGGGGGAGAGGCTACACCTTC. Its protein is CRAGGRGYTF.

The chain has TRBV9 and TRBJ1-3; D is unclear. Deletions cut 5 bases from V and 2 bases from J, with 14 bases between. CDR1 SGDLS and CDR2 YYNGEE come from the germline V gene. This CDR3 spans 15 amino acids. CDR3 sequence reads: CASSAAGGTGNTIYF. DNA of the CDR3: TGTGCCAGCAGTGCGGCCGGAGGGACTGGAAACACCATATATTTT.

The chain employs TRBV7-2 and TRBJ1-2; TRBD1 agrees at 11 bases. Germline-derived CDR1 and CDR2 are SGHTA and FQGNSA. Trimming at V came to 4 bases and at J to 1 base, leaving 5 bases not matched to a gene. This CDR3 spans 16 amino acids. The CDR3 sequence is CASSSGQGAYNYGYTF. CDR3 DNA: TGTGCCAGCAGCTCAGGACAGGGGGCATATAACTATGGCTACACCTTC.

The J gene is TRBJ1-3, the V gene TRBV7-2; 7 positions agree with TRBD1. Trimming took 8 bases from V and 4 from J; bases not matched to a gene: 8. In germline, CDR1 is SGHTA, CDR2 FQGNSA. The length of the CDR3 is 14 residues. The DNA for the CDR3 is TGTGCCAGCCGACCAGGGGGAGCGGGAAACACCATATATTTT. It yields the protein CASRPGGAGNTIYF.

The J gene is TRBJ2-1, the V gene TRBV7-8; a weak D match, TRBD2 (5 bases). Germline lookup yields CDR1 SGHVS and CDR2 FQNEAQ. The length of the CDR3 is 12 residues. The V end lost 2 bases, the J end lost 9 bases, and 8 bases lay between the germline ends. Written as DNA, the CDR3 is TGTGCCAGCAGCTTAAGCGGTATTGAGCAGTTCTTC. This encodes CASSLSGIEQFF.

V gene TRBV7-2 combines with J gene TRBJ2-3, with 9 bases that match TRBD2. Trimming cost V 4 bases and J 0 bases; bases outside gene matches: 8. Germline V gene sequence: CDR1 SGHTA, CDR2 FQGNSA. CDR3 length equals 17 residues. CDR3 loop: CASSSQAGGVSTDTQYF. DNA for the CDR3: TGTGCCAGCAGCTCTCAAGCGGGGGGCGTTAGCACAGATACGCAGTATTTT.

The genes are TRBV18 and TRBJ1-1; no clear D. Trimming pared 2 bases from V and 5 bases from J, leaving 6 bases between. CDR3 length equals 12 residues. Germline CDR1 is KGHSH and CDR2 is LQKENI. In DNA, the CDR3 is TGTGCCAGCTCACCAGAGGTAACTGAAGCTTTCTTT. It translates to CASSPEVTEAFF. The entire variable domain, with the rest obtained from reference TRBV18 and TRBJ1-1, is as follows: NAGVMQNPRHLVRRRGQEARLRCSPMKGHSHVYWYRQLPEEGLKFMVYLQKENIIDESGMPKERFSAEFPKEGPSILRIQQVVRGDSAAYFCASSPEVTEAFFGQGTRLTVV.

This clone was seen only a few times. The chain combines TRBV11-3 with TRBJ1-1; possibly TRBD1 for D (6 bases). V lost 2 bases, J lost 4 bases, and 8 bases lay in between. The CDR3 totals 13 residues. Germline V lookup: CDR1 SGHNT, CDR2 YENEEA. CDR3 in DNA: TGTGCCAGCAGCTTATACAGGGCCACTGAAGCTTTCTTT. Its translation: CASSLYRATEAFF.

The chain carries TRBV18 and TRBJ1-1; D perhaps matches TRBD1 (6 bases). This CDR3 is built from 15 residues. The V end was cut by 3 bases, the J end by 2 bases, with 13 bases between. From germline, CDR1 is KGHSH and CDR2 LQKENI. CDR3 residues: CASSPAGASNTEAFF. The CDR3 bases are TGTGCCAGCTCACCGGCAGGGGCCTCTAACACTGAAGCTTTCTTT.

The V gene is TRBV6-4, the J gene TRBJ2-1; 7 nucleotides line up with TRBD1. Per germline, CDR1 MRHNA and CDR2 SNTAGT. CDR3 size: 15 residues. The trim removed 6 bases at V and 4 bases at J, leaving 9 bases unmatched. CDR3 nucleotide sequence: TGTGCCAGCAGCCTCCGGGACAGCCCTTACAATGAGCAGTTCTTC. It codes for CASSLRDSPYNEQFF.

The genes are TRBV2 and TRBJ1-2; 9 bases map to TRBD1. The CDR3 is 15 amino acids. Trimming took 10 bases from V and 6 from J; bases not matched to a gene: 15. The germline gives CDR1 SNHLY, CDR2 FYNNEI. CDR3 protein: CATTSDRGGFHGYTF. The DNA of the CDR3 is TGTGCCACCACGAGCGACAGGGGGGGATTTCATGGCTACACCTTC.

The V call is TRBV5-1, the J call TRBJ1-2; D perhaps matches TRBD1 (6 bases). The CDR3 runs 12 residues. Per germline, CDR1 SGHRS and CDR2 YFSETQ. V gave up 4 bases and J gave up 8 bases, with 12 bases separating them. The DNA of the CDR3 is TGCGCCAGCAGCCCACCAGGGGCCGGCTACACCTTC. Protein: CASSPPGAGYTF.

V and J are TRBV6-5 and TRBJ2-1; 7 positions match TRBD1. Trimming removed 2 bases from V and 9 bases from J; junction bases left unmatched: 7. Germline V CDR1 and CDR2: MNHEY, SVGAGI. This CDR3 contains 14 residues. The CDR3 is CASSYRDSKSEQFF. CDR3 coding DNA: TGTGCCAGCAGTTACCGGGACAGCAAAAGTGAGCAGTTCTTC.

The genes are TRBV30 and TRBJ1-2; no clear D. The CDR3 is made up of 10 amino acids. Trimming removed 7 bases from V and 7 bases from J, with 10 bases in between. Germline CDR1 is GTSNPN and CDR2 is SVGIG (reference sequence). This chain's CDR3 is CALAGCGYTF. CDR3 sequence (DNA): TGTGCCTTAGCGGGTTGTGGCTACACCTTC.

The V and J genes are TRBV7-8 and TRBJ2-5; tentatively, D is TRBD2 (6 bases). V lost 5 bases and J 2 bases, leaving 9 bases between the germline ends. This CDR3 is built from 13 residues. The V gene's germline CDR1 is SGHVS and CDR2 FQNEAQ. The CDR3: CASSRGLQETQYF. The CDR3 DNA reads TGTGCCAGCAGCAGGGGACTGCAAGAGACCCAGTACTTC. The whole variable domain, filled in from reference TRBV7-8 and TRBJ2-5, reads GAGVSQSPRYKVAKRGQDVALRCDPISGHVSLFWYQQALGQGPEFLTYFQNEAQLDKSGLPSDRFFAERPEGSVSTLKIQRTQQEDSAVYLCASSRGLQETQYFGPGTRLLVL.

This clone was seen a few times. The chain uses TRBV6-5 and TRBJ1-4; maybe TRBD1 (6 bases). Trimming cost V 0 bases and J 9 bases, with 14 bases left between them. CDR1 and CDR2 from the germline V gene are MNHEY and SVGAGI. The CDR3 is made up of 15 amino acids. The CDR3 protein is CASSYSEGVKKKLFF. In DNA form, the CDR3 reads TGTGCCAGCAGTTACTCTGAGGGGGTTAAGAAAAAACTGTTTTTT.